This paragraph covers one T cell receptor beta chain sequence. Its antigen is not identified. Looked up from germline, CDR1 is SQVTM and CDR2 is ANQGSEA. Losses at the gene ends were 7 bases for V and 0 bases for J; bases not matched to a gene: 2. The CDR3 has 15 amino acids. This entry is derived from a study of cytomegalovirus exposure and HLA in healthy donors. General study findings and limits: HLA alleles showed associations with around 15,000 TCR beta sequences in a later analysis, at a 0.05 false discovery rate.

In the PCR, 60 Vbeta and 13 Jbeta primers were used. Data came from immunoSEQ multiplex PCR; TCRdb stores just in-frame clones and leaves some out. Among roughly 160,000 clones listed, roughly 80% were seen once. The TCR comes from a woman in her fifties or sixties in good health and CMV-seronegative. The source material was PBMCs. This sequence joins TRBV29-1 and TRBJ2-1; 14 nucleotides match TRBD2. For the CDR3, the DNA is TGCAGCGCCGGACTAGCGGGGGGCTCCTACAATGAGCAGTTCTTC. Protein sequence: CSAGLAGGSYNEQFF.